The present TCR beta chain was sequenced within a study of shared clonotypes between healthy human individuals. Method: immunoSEQ multiplex PCR; TCRdb's copy keeps in-frame clones and lacks some. The sample carries 1 million to 1.3 million clones, 78% recorded once. This clone occurred a few times. The same CDR3 is also encoded by other DNA sequences in this sample. The germline CDR1 and CDR2 sequences are MNHNS and SASEGT. This CDR3 has 12 residues. Trimming shortened V by 3 bases and J by 4 bases, and 6 bases separated the two germline ends. The rearrangement uses TRBV6-1 and TRBJ1-2; D might be TRBD1 (5 bases). The sequence was obtained from a young man in good health. Some clones in this sample may be carry-over from other donors' samples. The sample was memory CD4+ T cells from PBMCs. Subset meaning: CD45RA-negative fraction. CDR3 DNA: TGTGCCAGCAGTGAGACAGTCTATGGCTACACCTTC. Protein product: CASSETVYGYTF.